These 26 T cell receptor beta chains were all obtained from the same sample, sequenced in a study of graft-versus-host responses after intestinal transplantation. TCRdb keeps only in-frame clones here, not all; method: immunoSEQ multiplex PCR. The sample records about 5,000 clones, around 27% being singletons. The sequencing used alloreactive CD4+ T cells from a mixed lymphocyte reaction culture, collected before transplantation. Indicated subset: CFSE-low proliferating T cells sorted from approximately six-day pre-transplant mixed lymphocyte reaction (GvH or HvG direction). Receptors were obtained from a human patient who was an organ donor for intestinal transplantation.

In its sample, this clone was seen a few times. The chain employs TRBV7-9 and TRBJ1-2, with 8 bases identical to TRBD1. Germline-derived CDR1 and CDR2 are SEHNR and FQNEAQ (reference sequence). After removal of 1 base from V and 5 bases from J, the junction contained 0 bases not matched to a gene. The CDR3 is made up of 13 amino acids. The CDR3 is CASSLGTGYGYTF. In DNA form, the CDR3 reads TGTGCCAGCAGCTTAGGGACAGGGTATGGCTACACCTTC.

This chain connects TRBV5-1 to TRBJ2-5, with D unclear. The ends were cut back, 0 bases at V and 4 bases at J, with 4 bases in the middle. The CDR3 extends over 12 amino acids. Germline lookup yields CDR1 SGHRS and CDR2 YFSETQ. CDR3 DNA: TGCGCCAGCAGCTTGGCCTTAGAGACCCAGTACTTC. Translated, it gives CASSLALETQYF.

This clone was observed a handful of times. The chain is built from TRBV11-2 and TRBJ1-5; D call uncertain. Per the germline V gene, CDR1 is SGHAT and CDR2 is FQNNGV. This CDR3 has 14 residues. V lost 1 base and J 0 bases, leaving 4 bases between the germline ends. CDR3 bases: TGTGCCAGCAGCTTAGGGTATAGCAATCAGCCCCAGCATTTT. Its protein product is CASSLGYSNQPQHF.

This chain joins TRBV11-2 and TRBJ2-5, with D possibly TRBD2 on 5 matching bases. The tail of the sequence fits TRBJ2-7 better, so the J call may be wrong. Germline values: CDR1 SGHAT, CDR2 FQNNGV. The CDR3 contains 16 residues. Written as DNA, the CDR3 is TGTGCCAGCAGCTTGGGTCCTGGCGGGCCTCCTTACGAGCAGTACTTC. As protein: CASSLGPGGPPYEQYF.

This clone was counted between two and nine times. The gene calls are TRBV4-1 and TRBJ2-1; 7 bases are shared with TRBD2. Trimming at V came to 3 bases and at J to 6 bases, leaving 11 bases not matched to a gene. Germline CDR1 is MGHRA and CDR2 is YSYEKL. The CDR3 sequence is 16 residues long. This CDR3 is CASSHPLGASGNEQFF. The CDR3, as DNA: TGCGCCAGCAGCCACCCCCTCGGGGCTAGCGGCAATGAGCAGTTCTTC.

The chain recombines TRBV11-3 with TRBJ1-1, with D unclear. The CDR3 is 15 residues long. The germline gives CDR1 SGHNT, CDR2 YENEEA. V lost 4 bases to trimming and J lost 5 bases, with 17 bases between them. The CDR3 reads CASSYITPLGTEAFF. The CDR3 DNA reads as TGTGCCAGCAGCTATATTACCCCCTTGGGGACTGAAGCTTTCTTT. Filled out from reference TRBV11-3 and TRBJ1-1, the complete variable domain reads EAGVVQSPRYKIIEKKQPVAFWCNPISGHNTLYWYLQNLGQGPELLIRYENEEAVDDSQLPKDRFSAERLKGVDSTLKIQPAELGDSAVYLCASSYITPLGTEAFFGQGTRLTVV.

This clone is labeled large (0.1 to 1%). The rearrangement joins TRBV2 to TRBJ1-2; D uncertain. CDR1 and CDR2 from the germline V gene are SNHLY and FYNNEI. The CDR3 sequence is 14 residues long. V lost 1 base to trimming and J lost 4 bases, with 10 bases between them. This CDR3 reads CASSEELTSYGYTF. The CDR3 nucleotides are TGTGCCAGCAGTGAAGAGCTCACTTCCTATGGCTACACCTTC.

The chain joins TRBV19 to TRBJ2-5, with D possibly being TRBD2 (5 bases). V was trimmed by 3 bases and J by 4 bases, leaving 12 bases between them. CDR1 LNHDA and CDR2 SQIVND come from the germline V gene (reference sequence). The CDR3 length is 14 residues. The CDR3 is CASSITRFGETQYF. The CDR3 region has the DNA TGTGCCAGTAGTATCACTAGATTCGGAGAGACCCAGTACTTC.

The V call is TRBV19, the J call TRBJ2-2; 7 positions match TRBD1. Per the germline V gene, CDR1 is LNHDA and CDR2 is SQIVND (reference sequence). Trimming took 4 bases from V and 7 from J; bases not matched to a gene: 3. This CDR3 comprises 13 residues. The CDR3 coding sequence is TGTGCCAGTAGTACACACAGGGGCGGGGAGCTGTTTTTT. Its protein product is CASSTHRGGELFF. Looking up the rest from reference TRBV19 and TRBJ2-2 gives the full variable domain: DGGITQSPKYLFRKEGQNVTLSCEQNLNHDAMYWYRQDPGQGLRLIYYSQIVNDFQKGDIAEGYSVSREKKESFPLTVTSAQKNPTAFYLCASSTHRGGELFFGEGSRLTVL.

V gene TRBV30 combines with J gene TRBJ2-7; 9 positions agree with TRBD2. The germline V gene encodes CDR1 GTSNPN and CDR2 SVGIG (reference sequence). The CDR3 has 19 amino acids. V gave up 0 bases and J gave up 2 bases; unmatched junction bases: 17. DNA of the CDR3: TGTGCCTGGAGTGTACCCCGGGCTAGCGGGATCTTCCTCGCCTACGAGCAGTACTTC. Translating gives CAWSVPRASGIFLAYEQYF. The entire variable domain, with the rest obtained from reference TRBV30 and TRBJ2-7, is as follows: SQTIHQWPATLVQPVGSPLSLECTVEGTSNPNLYWYRQAAGRGLQLLFYSVGIGQISSEVPQNLSASRPQDRQFILSSKKLLLSDSGFYLCAWSVPRASGIFLAYEQYFGPGTRLTVT.

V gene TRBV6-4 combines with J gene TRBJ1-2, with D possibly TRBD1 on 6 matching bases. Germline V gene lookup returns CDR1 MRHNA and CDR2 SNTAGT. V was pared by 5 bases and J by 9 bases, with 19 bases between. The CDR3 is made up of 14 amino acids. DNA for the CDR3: TGTGCCAGCAGTCCCAGGGGATTTAGATTTCGCTACACCTTC. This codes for CASSPRGFRFRYTF.

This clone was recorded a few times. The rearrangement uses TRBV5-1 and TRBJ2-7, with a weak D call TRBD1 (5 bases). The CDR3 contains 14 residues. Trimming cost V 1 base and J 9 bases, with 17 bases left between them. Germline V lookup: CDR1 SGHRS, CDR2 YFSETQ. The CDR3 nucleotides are TGCGCCAGCAGCTTGTCCGGTGGGTGGGGCGGGCAGTACTTC. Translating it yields CASSLSGGWGGQYF.

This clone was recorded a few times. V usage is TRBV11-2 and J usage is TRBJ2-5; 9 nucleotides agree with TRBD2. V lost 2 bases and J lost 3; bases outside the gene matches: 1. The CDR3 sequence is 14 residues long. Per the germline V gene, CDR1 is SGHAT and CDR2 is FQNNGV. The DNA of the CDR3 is TGTGCCAGCAGCTTACTAGCGGGAAAAGAGACCCAGTACTTC. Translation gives CASSLLAGKETQYF. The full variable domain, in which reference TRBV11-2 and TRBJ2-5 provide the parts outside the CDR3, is EAGVAQSPRYKIIEKRQSVAFWCNPISGHATLYWYQQILGQGPKLLIQFQNNGVVDDSQLPKDRFSAERLKGVDSTLKIQPAKLEDSAVYLCASSLLAGKETQYFGPGTRLLVL.

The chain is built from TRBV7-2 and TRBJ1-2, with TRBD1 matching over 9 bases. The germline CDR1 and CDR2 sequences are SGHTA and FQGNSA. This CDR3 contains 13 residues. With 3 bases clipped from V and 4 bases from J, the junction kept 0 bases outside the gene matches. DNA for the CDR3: TGTGCCAGCAGCTTGACAGGGGGCTATGGCTACACCTTC. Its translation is CASSLTGGYGYTF.

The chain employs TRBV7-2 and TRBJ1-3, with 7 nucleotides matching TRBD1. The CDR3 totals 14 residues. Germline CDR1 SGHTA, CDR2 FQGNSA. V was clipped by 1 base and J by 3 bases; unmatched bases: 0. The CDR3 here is CASSLDRGGNTIYF. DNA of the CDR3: TGTGCCAGCAGCTTAGACAGGGGTGGAAACACCATATATTTT.

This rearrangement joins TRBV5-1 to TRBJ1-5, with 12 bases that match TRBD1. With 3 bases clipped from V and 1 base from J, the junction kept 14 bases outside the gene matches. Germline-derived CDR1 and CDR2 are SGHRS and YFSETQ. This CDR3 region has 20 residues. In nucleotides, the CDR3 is TGCGCCAGCAGCTCCATCAAGGGACAGGGGGCGATTTGGAGCAATCAGCCCCAGCATTTT. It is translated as CASSSIKGQGAIWSNQPQHF. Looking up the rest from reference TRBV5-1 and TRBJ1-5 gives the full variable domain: KAGVTQTPRYLIKTRGQQVTLSCSPISGHRSVSWYQQTPGQGLQFLFEYFSETQRNKGNFPGRFSGRQFSNSRSEMNVSTLELGDSALYLCASSSIKGQGAIWSNQPQHFGDGTRLSIL.

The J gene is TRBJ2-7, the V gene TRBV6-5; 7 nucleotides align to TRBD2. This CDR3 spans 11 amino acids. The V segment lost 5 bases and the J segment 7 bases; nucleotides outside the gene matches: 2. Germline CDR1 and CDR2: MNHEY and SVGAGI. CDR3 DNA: TGTGCCAGCAGTACCGGGGGGGAGCAGTACTTC. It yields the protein CASSTGGEQYF.

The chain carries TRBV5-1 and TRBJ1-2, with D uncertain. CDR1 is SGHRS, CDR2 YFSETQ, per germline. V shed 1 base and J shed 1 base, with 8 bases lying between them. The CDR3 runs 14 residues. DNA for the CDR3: TGCGCCAGCAGCTTGACGGCTTATAACTATGGCTACACCTTC. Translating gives CASSLTAYNYGYTF.

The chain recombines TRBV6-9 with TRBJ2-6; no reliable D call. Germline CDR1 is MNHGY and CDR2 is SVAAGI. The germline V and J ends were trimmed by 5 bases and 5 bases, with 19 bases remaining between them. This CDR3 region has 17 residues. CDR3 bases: TGTGCCAGCAGTACAAGTGTACGACAAAGTCGGGCCAACGTCCTGACTTTC. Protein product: CASSTSVRQSRANVLTF.

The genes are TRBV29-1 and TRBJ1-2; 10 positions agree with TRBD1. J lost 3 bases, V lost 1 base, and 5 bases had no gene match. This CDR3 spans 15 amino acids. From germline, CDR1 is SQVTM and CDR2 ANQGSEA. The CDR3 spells CSVEGLGTGDYGYTF. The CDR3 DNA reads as TGCAGCGTTGAAGGGCTGGGGACAGGGGACTATGGCTACACCTTC.

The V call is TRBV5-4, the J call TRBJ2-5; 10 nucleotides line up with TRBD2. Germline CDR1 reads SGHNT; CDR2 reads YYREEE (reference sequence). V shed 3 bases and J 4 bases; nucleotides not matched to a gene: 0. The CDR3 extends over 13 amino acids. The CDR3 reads CASSSSGRETQYF. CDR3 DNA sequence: TGTGCCAGCAGCTCTAGCGGGAGAGAGACCCAGTACTTC.

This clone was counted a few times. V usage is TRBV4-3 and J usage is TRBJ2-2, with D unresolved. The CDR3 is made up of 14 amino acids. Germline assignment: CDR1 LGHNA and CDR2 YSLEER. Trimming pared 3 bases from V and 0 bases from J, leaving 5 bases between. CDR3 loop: CASSHAPNTGELFF. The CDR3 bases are TGCGCCAGCAGCCATGCTCCGAACACCGGGGAGCTGTTTTTT.

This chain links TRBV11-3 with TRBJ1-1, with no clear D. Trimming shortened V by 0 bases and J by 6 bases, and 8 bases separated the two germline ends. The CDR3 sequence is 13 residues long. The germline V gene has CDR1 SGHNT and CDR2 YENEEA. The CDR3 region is CASSLDRRAEAFF. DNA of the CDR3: TGTGCCAGCAGCTTAGATCGGCGGGCTGAAGCTTTCTTT.

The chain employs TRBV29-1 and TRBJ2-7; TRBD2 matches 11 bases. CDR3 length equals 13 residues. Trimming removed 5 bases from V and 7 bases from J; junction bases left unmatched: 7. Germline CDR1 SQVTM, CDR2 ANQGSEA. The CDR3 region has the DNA TGCAGCGTTTGGACTAGCGGGCCCGGGGAGCAGTACTTC. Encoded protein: CSVWTSGPGEQYF.

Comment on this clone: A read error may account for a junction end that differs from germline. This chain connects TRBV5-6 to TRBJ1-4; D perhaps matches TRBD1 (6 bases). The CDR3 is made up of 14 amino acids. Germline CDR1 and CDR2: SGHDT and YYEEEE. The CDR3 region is CASSWGQPPRETVF. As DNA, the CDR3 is TGTGCCAGCAGCTGGGGGCAACCACCAAGGGAAACTGTTTTT. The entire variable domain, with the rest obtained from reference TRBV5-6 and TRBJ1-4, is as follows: DAGVTQSPTHLIKTRGQQVTLRCSPKSGHDTVSWYQQALGQGPQFIFQYYEEEERQRGNFPDRFSGHQFPNYSSELNVNALLLGDSALYLCASSWGQPPRETVFGSGTQLSVL.

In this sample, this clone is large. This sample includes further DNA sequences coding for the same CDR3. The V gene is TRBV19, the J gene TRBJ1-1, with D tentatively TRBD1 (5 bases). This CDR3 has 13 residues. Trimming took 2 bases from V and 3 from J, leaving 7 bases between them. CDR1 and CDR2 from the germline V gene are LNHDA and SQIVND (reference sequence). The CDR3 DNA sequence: TGTGCCAGTAGTATATCAGGGCACACTGAAGCTTTCTTT. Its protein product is CASSISGHTEAFF.